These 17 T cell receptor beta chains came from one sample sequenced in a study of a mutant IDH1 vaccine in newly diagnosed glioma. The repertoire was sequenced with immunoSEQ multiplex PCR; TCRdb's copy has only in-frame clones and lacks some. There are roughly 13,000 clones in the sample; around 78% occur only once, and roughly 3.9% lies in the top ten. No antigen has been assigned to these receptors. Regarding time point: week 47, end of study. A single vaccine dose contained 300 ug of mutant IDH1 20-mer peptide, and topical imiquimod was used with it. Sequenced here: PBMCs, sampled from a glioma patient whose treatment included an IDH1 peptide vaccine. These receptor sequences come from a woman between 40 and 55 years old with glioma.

In nucleotides, the CDR3 is TGTGCCAGCAGCTTTCCGACTAGCGGGAGTTCTGGGCTGTTCTTC. Encoded protein: CASSFPTSGSSGLFF. V is TRBV9 and J is TRBJ2-1; 12 bases are a match to TRBD2. The CDR3 is made up of 15 amino acids. The germline V gene has CDR1 SGDLS and CDR2 YYNGEE. The trim removed 4 bases at V and 15 bases at J, leaving 14 bases unmatched.

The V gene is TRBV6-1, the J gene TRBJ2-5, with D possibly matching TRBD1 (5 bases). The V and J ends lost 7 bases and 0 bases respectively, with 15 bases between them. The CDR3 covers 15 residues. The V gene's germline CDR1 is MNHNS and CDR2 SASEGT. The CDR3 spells CASTHMDTYQETQYF. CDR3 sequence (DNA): TGTGCCAGCACCCATATGGACACGTACCAAGAGACCCAGTACTTC.

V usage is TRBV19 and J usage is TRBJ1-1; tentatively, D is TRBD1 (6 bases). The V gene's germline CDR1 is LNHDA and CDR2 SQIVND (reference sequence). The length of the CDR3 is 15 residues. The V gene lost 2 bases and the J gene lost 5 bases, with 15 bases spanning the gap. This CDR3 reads CASSISPTGKTEAFF. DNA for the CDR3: TGTGCCAGTAGTATATCCCCAACAGGGAAAACTGAAGCTTTCTTT.

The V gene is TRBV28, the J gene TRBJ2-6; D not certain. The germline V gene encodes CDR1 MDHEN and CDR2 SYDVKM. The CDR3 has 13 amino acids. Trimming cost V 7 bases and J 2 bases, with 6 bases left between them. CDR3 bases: TGTGCCAGCACCCGGCCTGGGGCCAACGTCCTGACTTTC. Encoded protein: CASTRPGANVLTF.

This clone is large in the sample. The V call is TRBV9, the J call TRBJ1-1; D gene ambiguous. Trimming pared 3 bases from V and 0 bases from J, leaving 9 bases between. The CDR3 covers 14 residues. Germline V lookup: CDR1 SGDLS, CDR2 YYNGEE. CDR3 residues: CASSEGTVNTEAFF. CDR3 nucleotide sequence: TGTGCCAGCAGCGAGGGCACCGTGAACACTGAAGCTTTCTTT.

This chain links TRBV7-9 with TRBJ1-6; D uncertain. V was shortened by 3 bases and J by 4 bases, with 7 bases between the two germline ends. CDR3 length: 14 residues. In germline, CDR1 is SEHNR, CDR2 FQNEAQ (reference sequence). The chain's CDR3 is CASSLEQYNSPLHF. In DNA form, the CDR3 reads TGTGCCAGCAGCTTGGAACAGTATAATTCACCCCTCCACTTT.

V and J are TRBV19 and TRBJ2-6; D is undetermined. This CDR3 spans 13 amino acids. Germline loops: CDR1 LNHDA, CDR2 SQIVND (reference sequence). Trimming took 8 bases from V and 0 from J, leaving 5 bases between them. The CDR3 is CASGASGANVLTF. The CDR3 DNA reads TGTGCCAGTGGTGCCTCTGGGGCCAACGTCCTGACTTTC.

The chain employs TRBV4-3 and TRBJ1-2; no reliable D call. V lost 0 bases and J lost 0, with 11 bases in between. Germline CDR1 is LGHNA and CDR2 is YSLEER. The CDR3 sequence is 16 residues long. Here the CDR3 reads CASSQDTGTTNYGYTF. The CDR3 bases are TGCGCCAGCAGCCAAGATACGGGAACTACTAACTATGGCTACACCTTC.

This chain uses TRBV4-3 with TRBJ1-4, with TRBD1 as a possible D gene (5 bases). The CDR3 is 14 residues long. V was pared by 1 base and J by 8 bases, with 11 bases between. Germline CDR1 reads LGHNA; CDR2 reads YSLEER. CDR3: CASSQVAGREKLFF. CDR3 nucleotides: TGCGCCAGCAGCCAAGTTGCAGGGAGGGAAAAACTGTTTTTT.

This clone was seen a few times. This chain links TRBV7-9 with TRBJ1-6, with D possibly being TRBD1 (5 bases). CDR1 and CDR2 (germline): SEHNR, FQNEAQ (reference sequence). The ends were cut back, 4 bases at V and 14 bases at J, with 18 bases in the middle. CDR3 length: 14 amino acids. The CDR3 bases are TGTGCCAGCAGCTCCGTTGGGACCTCTCTATCCCTCCACTTT. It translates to CASSSVGTSLSLHF.

CDR3 sequence: CASSQEARALYEQYF. The CDR3, as DNA: TGCGCCAGCAGCCAAGAGGCGAGGGCCCTCTACGAGCAGTACTTC. The J gene is TRBJ2-7, the V gene TRBV4-3; D possibly corresponds to TRBD2 (5 bases). CDR1 LGHNA and CDR2 YSLEER come from the germline V gene. Trimming removed 0 bases at V and 3 bases at J, with 12 bases between. The CDR3 is 15 amino acids.

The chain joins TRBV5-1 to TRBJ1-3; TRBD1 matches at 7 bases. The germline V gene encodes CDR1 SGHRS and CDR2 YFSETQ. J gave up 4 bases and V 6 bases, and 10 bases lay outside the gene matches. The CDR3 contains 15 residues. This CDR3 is CASTLTGTEGNTIYF. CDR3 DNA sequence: TGCGCCAGCACCCTAACCGGGACAGAGGGAAACACCATATATTTT.

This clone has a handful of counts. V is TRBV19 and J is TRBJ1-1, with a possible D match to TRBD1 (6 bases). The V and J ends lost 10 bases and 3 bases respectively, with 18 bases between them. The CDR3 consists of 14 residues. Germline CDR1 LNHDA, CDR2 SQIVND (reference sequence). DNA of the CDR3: TGTGCCACCGCGAGGGGGGCACCCCACACTGAAGCTTTCTTT. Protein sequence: CATARGAPHTEAFF.

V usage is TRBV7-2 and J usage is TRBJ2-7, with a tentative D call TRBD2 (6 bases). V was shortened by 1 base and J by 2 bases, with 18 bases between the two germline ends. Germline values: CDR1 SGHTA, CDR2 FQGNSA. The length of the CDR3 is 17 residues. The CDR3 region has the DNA TGTGCCAGCAGCTTAGGCCGGCGGAGGGGAGCCCCCTACGAGCAGTACTTC. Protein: CASSLGRRRGAPYEQYF.

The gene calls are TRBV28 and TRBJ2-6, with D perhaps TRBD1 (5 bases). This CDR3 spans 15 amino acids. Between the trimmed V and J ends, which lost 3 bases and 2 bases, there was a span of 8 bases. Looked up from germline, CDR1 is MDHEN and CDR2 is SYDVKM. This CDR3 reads CASSLPRAGANVLTF. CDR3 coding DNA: TGTGCCAGCAGTTTGCCCAGGGCTGGGGCCAACGTCCTGACTTTC. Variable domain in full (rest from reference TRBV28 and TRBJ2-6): DVKVTQSSRYLVKRTGEKVFLECVQDMDHENMFWYRQDPGLGLRLIYFSYDVKMKEKGDIPEGYSVSREKKERFSLILESASTNQTSMYLCASSLPRAGANVLTFGAGSRLTVL.

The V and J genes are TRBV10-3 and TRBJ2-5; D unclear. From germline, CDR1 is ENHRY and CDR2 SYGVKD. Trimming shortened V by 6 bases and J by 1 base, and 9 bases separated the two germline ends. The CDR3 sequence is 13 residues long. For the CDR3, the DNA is TGTGCCATCAGACCTCCAGGCCAAGAGACCCAGTACTTC. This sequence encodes CAIRPPGQETQYF.

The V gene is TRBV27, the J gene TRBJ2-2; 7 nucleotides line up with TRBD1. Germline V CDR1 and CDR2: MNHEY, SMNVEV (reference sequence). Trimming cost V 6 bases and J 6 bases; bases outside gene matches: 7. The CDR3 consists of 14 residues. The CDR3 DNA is TGTGCCAGCAGCGCAACAGGGGACCCCGGGGAGCTGTTTTTT. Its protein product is CASSATGDPGELFF.